The 7 T cell receptor beta chains below come from one sample, sequenced in a study of T cell changes during pregnancy in multiple sclerosis. TCRdb's table, derived via immunoSEQ multiplex PCR, lists solely in-frame clones and lacks some. The profile shows 100,000 or so clones, 75% to 95% of them singletons. The specimen was peripheral blood, collected in the second trimester of pregnancy. Receptor source: a female donor with multiple sclerosis, enrolled in a pregnancy study.

The chain uses TRBV27 and TRBJ2-3; D is unclear. Germline CDR1 and CDR2: MNHEY and SMNVEV (reference sequence). Trimming stripped 4 bases from V and 1 base from J, with 9 bases between. CDR3 size: 14 residues. DNA of the CDR3: TGTGCCAGCAGTTCCCAAACAGGCACAGATACGCAGTATTTT. Translation gives CASSSQTGTDTQYF.

The chain employs TRBV30 and TRBJ1-3, with D perhaps TRBD1 (5 bases). The CDR3 spans 15 residues. Germline assignment: CDR1 GTSNPN and CDR2 SVGIG (reference sequence). V was pared by 3 bases and J by 4 bases, with 16 bases between. CDR3 nucleotide sequence: TGTGCCTGGAGCGTTGGGGCCCACGGCGGAAACACCATATATTTT. Translated, it gives CAWSVGAHGGNTIYF.

The chain carries TRBV5-1 and TRBJ1-2, with 7 bases matching TRBD1. J lost 4 bases, V lost 4 bases, and 10 bases had no gene match. CDR1 is SGHRS and CDR2 is YFSETQ in the germline V gene. The CDR3 spans 15 residues. The CDR3 nucleotides are TGCGCCAGCAGCCGTAGCCGGGACAGTGGCTATGGCTACACCTTC. Amino acid sequence: CASSRSRDSGYGYTF.

This clone was counted once. J is TRBJ2-5 and V is TRBV6-1; D is unclear. The V end lost 6 bases, the J end lost 5 bases, and 13 bases lay between the germline ends. CDR3 size: 13 residues. In germline, CDR1 is MNHNS, CDR2 SASEGT. The CDR3 DNA reads TGTGCCAGCAGCGAGTACCACGGGGAGACCCAGTACTTC. As protein: CASSEYHGETQYF.

The chain links TRBV28 to TRBJ2-3, with TRBD1 matching over 12 bases. This CDR3 contains 16 residues. CDR1 is MDHEN and CDR2 is SYDVKM in the germline V gene. V trimming: 1 base; J trimming: 4 bases; junction bases outside the gene matches: 3. The CDR3, as DNA: TGTGCCAGCAGTTTATTGGGACAGGGGGCTTCAGATACGCAGTATTTT. Protein sequence: CASSLLGQGASDTQYF.

The J gene is TRBJ1-2, the V gene TRBV27; perhaps TRBD1 as D (5 bases). CDR1 MNHEY and CDR2 SMNVEV come from the germline V gene (reference sequence). The CDR3 length is 13 residues. The V end lost 3 bases, the J end lost 6 bases, and 11 bases lay between the germline ends. CDR3 sequence reads: CASSLSGLNGYTF. Written as DNA, the CDR3 is TGTGCCAGCAGTTTGTCAGGGTTGAATGGCTACACCTTC.

The chain has TRBV4-2 and TRBJ2-1, with a weak D call TRBD2 (6 bases). CDR3 length: 17 amino acids. V lost 0 bases and J lost 5, with 17 bases in between. Germline lookup yields CDR1 LGHNA and CDR2 YNFKEQ. CDR3 in DNA: TGTGCCAGCAGCCAAGAGTCCGGGACTGCGAGGGACAATGAGCAGTTCTTC. Translated: CASSQESGTARDNEQFF.